A single TCR beta chain is shown here with its context. Its antigen is as yet unknown. The donors were members of the roughly 120-subject validation cohort (separate from the roughly 700-subject first cohort). The ends were cut back, 8 bases at V and 2 bases at J, with 13 bases in the middle. Germline loops: CDR1 SNHLY, CDR2 FYNNEI. The CDR3 runs to 13 residues. This specimen belongs to a study of cytomegalovirus exposure and HLA in healthy donors. Broader study findings: Whilst most TCR sequences proved rare, a subset of public TCRs occurred across many donors. TCR clusters originating in the first cohort tended to co-occur in the 120 validation repertoires, according to a later analysis. Overall, about 160 TCR beta chains were annotated as cytomegalovirus-associated.

The assay was immunoSEQ multiplex PCR, and TCRdb's table has in-frame clones only and misses some. The sample has 150,000 or so clones, roughly 93% seen once. Sequencing was done on a sample of PBMCs. The source is a man aged 18 to 30 in good health and CMV-seropositive. V usage is TRBV2 and J usage is TRBJ2-7; the D gene is possibly TRBD1 (6 bases). The CDR3 sequence is CASGETGAYEQYF. CDR3 nucleotides: TGTGCCAGCGGCGAGACAGGAGCCTACGAGCAGTACTTC.